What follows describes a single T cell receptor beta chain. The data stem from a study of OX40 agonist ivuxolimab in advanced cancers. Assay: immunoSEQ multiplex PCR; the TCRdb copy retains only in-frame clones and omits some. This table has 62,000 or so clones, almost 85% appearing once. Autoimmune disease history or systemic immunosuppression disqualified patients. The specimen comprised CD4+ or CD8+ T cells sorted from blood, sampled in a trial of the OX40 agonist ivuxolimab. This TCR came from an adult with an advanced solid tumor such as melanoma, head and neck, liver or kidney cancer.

CDR3 DNA sequence: TGCGCCAGCAGCCAAGATCTAACGAAAGGCTACACCTTC. It yields the protein CASSQDLTKGYTF. This chain uses TRBV4-3 with TRBJ1-2, with D unclear. Germline V CDR1 and CDR2: LGHNA, YSLEER. The CDR3 spans 13 residues. V was trimmed by 0 bases and J by 8 bases, leaving 10 bases between them.